The clone carrying this T cell receptor beta chain occurred a few times. Its antigen is not identified. This CDR3 contains 13 residues. Germline CDR1 is MNHEY and CDR2 is SVGEGT. Trimming removed 7 bases at V and 11 bases at J, with 18 bases between. The sample is drawn from a study of human T cells and chemical hapten exposure. Study context: Small differences in pooled library volume mainly drove the variation in TCR yields per sample. Findings and limits, study-wide: Significantly more large CDR3 similarity clusters were formed by expanded TCRs than by controls.

Time point reported: pre-sensitization, week 0. As to treatment: therapeutic diphenylcyclopropenone sensitization with weekly scalp DPC. Using its own MiXCR run on the RACE reads, TCRdb lists one record per CDR3 protein. The sample carries about 350,000 distinct CDR3 sequences, approximately 5% recorded once. Sequencing used whole blood, obtained in connection with sensitization to the hapten diphenylcyclopropenone (DPC). The rearrangement joins TRBV6-2 or TRBV6-3 to TRBJ1-5; D is unresolved. This receptor was taken from a woman between 18 and 30 years old with alopecia areata. Some clones in this sample may be carry-over from other donors' samples. The CDR3 sequence: CASKGWELPAQHF. As DNA, the CDR3 is TGTGCCAGCAAAGGATGGGAGTTGCCGGCCCAGCATTTT.